This is a list of T cell receptor beta chains from one sample in a study of cytomegalovirus exposure and HLA in healthy donors. Profiling relied on immunoSEQ multiplex PCR, and the TCRdb table lists in-frame clones only, not all of them. The table records fewer than 200,000 clones, around 80% of them present only once. Sequences were obtained from PBMCs. These receptors came from a man aged 30-40 years in good health and CMV-seronegative. The CDR3 runs from the conserved cysteine through the conserved F or W. The order of the fields is J gene, V gene, D gene, CDR3 protein, CDR3 DNA. D genes are given only for firm matches.

>TRBJ2-5|TRBV5-4|NA
CASSTSDSPDLETQYF
TGTGCCAGCAGTACCTCGGACAGTCCAGACCTAGAGACCCAGTACTTC
>TRBJ1-2|TRBV6-4|NA
CASSDGLRGYTF
TGTGCCAGCAGTGACGGGTTGAGGGGCTACACCTTC
>TRBJ1-5|TRBV13|TRBD1
CASSRGGSGNQPQHF
TGTGCCAGCAGCCGAGGGGGCAGCGGCAATCAGCCCCAGCATTTT
>TRBJ1-5|TRBV2|NA
CASSPQRLENQPQHF
TGTGCCAGCAGTCCCCAGCGTTTGGAGAATCAGCCCCAGCATTTT
>TRBJ2-5|TRBV11-2|NA
CASSSPTWYQETQYF
TGTGCCAGCAGCTCGCCGACTTGGTACCAAGAGACCCAGTACTTC
>TRBJ1-5|TRBV6-1|NA
CASRPQGLLNQPQHF
TGTGCCAGCAGACCGCAGGGGTTACTCAATCAGCCCCAGCATTTT
>TRBJ1-2|TRBV9|NA
CASSVAGGTYGYTF
TGTGCCAGCAGCGTAGCTGGAGGGACCTATGGCTACACCTTC
>TRBJ2-7|TRBV6-6|TRBD1
CASSYSRDRGDEQYF
TGTGCCAGCAGTTACTCCCGGGACAGGGGAGACGAGCAGTACTTC
>TRBJ2-3|TRBV18|NA
CASSPGRVTDTQYF
TGTGCCAGCTCACCGGGTCGGGTTACAGATACGCAGTATTTT
>TRBJ2-1|TRBV29-1|TRBD2
CSVAASGGWDEQFF
TGCAGCGTCGCCGCTAGCGGGGGCTGGGATGAGCAGTTCTTC
>TRBJ2-7|TRBV16|TRBD1
CASSQSGTGVSGEQYF
TGTGCCAGCAGCCAATCCGGGACAGGGGTGTCGGGTGAGCAGTACTTC
>TRBJ1-1|TRBV5-5|NA
CASSRQVMNTEAFF
TGTGCCAGCAGCAGACAGGTAATGAACACTGAAGCTTTCTTT
>TRBJ1-5|TRBV28|TRBD1
CASTSGQGIGNQPQHF
TGTGCCAGCACCTCAGGACAGGGGATCGGCAATCAGCCCCAGCATTTT
>TRBJ1-1|TRBV7-9|NA
CASSLVMGANTEAFF
TGTGCCAGCAGCTTAGTTATGGGGGCGAACACTGAAGCTTTCTTT
>TRBJ2-5|TRBV11-2|NA
CASSQGMGRQETQYF
TGTGCCAGCAGCCAAGGCATGGGGCGGCAAGAGACCCAGTACTTC
>TRBJ1-5|TRBV28|NA
CASSLVSQPQHF
TGTGCCAGCAGTTTAGTGAGTCAGCCCCAGCATTTT
>TRBJ1-1|TRBV28|NA
CASSLPPRGSEAFF
TGTGCCAGCAGTTTGCCTCCTCGAGGATCTGAAGCTTTCTTT
>TRBJ2-1|TRBV5-5|TRBD2
CASSFLAALDNEQFF
TGTGCCAGCAGCTTCCTAGCGGCACTCGACAATGAGCAGTTCTTC
>TRBJ1-1|TRBV5-8|NA
CASSLAGVSTEAFF
TGTGCCAGCAGCTTGGCGGGGGTGAGCACTGAAGCTTTCTTT